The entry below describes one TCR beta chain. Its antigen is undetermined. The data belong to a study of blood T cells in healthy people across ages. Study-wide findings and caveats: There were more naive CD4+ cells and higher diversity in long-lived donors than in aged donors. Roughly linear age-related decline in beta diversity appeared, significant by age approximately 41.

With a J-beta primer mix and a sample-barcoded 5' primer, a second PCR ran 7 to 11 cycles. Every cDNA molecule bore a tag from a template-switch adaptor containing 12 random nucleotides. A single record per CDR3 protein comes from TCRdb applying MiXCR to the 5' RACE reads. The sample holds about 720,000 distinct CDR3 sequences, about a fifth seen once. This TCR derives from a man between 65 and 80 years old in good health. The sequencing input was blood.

In nucleotides, the CDR3 is TGCGCCAGCAGCTTGTTCGTGCTAGCCTATGGCTACACCTTC. Translated, it gives CASSLFVLAYGYTF. The chain links TRBV5-1 to TRBJ1-2, with unresolved D. Germline-derived CDR1 and CDR2 are SGHRS and YFSETQ. The V end was cut by 1 base, the J end by 4 bases, with 11 bases between. The CDR3 spans 14 residues.